A selection of T cell receptor beta chains follows, all from one sample in a study of T cell responses to AZD1222 COVID-19 vaccine. Produced via immunoSEQ multiplex PCR; TCRdb's table is partial and in-frame only. The sample lists 50,000 to 65,000 clones, more than 80% occurring once. Here the sequenced sample was peripheral blood, taken 28 days after the second AZD1222 dose. The receptors come from an adult who received the AZD1222 COVID-19 vaccine. CDR3s include the opening cysteine and the closing phenylalanine or tryptophan. D genes are given only for firm matches. The size of a clone is reported for some rows only, either as once, few or many, or as a class for expanded clones.

>TRBJ1-1|.|TRBV11-3|.
TGTGCCAGCAGCTTAGAGTGGAAAGGACAGCCTTCTTTCTTT
CASSLEWKGQPSFF
>TRBJ2-3|.|TRBV12-3/TRBV12-4|.
TGTGCCAGCAGTACTCAGGGTACAGATACGCAGTATTTT
CASSTQGTDTQYF
>TRBJ2-5|.|TRBV28|.
TGTGCCACATCGGGGACCATTCGAGAGACCCAGTACTTC
CATSGTIRETQYF
>TRBJ1-1|.|TRBV11-2|.
TGTGCCAGCAGAAAGCCCGGGGCCGGACAGACTGAAGCTTTCTTT
CASRKPGAGQTEAFF
>TRBJ1-1|TRBD1|TRBV5-5|.
TGTGCCAGCAGCCCCGGGACAGGGGGGAACACTGAAGCTTTCTTT
CASSPGTGGNTEAFF
>TRBJ2-3|.|TRBV2|.
TGTGCCAGCAGTGACGGAGCGGGTATAGGCACAGATACGCAGTATTTT
CASSDGAGIGTDTQYF
>TRBJ2-2|TRBD2|TRBV6-5|.
TGTGCCAGCAGTCGGACTAGCGGGTCGATCGGGGAGCTGTTTTTT
CASSRTSGSIGELFF
>TRBJ2-7|.|TRBV19|.
TGTGCCAGTAGTATAAGGAGGATGGGCTCCTACGAGCAGTACTTC
CASSIRRMGSYEQYF
>TRBJ2-1|.|TRBV27|.
TGTGCCAGCAGTCACGGAGTGGGGGTAGGTGAGCAGTTCTTC
CASSHGVGVGEQFF
>TRBJ2-7|.|TRBV19|.
TGTGCCAGTAGTCCTACGTTCCAGGTTTACGAGCAGTACTTC
CASSPTFQVYEQYF
>TRBJ2-7|TRBD2|TRBV23-1|.
TGCGCCAGCAGTCACCCCGGGACTAGGGAACAATACTTC
CASSHPGTREQYF
>TRBJ2-3|TRBD1|TRBV6-5|once
TGTGCCAGCAGCGCCACAGGGGGCGGGATGGATACGCAGTATTTT
CASSATGGGMDTQYF
>TRBJ1-1|TRBD1|TRBV18|.
TGTGCCAGCTCACGCGGACAGGGAGGTACTGAAGCTTTCTTT
CASSRGQGGTEAFF
>TRBJ1-2|.|TRBV6-1|once
TGTGCCAGCAGTGAAGGGGGAGCCCCGGTCGGCTACACCTTC
CASSEGGAPVGYTF
>TRBJ2-7|TRBD2|TRBV24-1|.
TGTGCCACCAGTGATTTGGGGGGGGACGAGCAGTACTTC
CATSDLGGDEQYF
>TRBJ2-2|.|TRBV27|.
TGTGCCAGCAGTTTAGGGGACACTTACACCGGGGAGCTGTTTTTT
CASSLGDTYTGELFF
>TRBJ1-5|.|TRBV30|.
TGTGCCTGGAGTGCAGGGGCCCGGGTTGCCCAGCATTTT
CAWSAGARVAQHF
>TRBJ2-1|TRBD2|TRBV5-1|.
TGCGCCAGCAGCTTGGCCGGGCGGGAGACCTCCCATGAGCAGTTCTTC
CASSLAGRETSHEQFF
>TRBJ2-3|TRBD2|TRBV3-1/TRBV3-2|once
TGTGCCAGCAGCCAAGTTGCGGGAGGGCTTTCAGATACGCAGTATTTT
CASSQVAGGLSDTQYF
>TRBJ2-5|TRBD2|TRBV5-4|once
TGTGCCAGCAGCTTGGGGGGGACTAGCGGGAGATGGGAGACCCAGTACTTC
CASSLGGTSGRWETQYF
>TRBJ2-7|.|TRBV6-1|.
TGTGCCAGCAGCGAAGATGGCAGACCCTCCTACGAGCAGTACTTC
CASSEDGRPSYEQYF
>TRBJ2-5|TRBD2|TRBV18|.
TGTGCCAGCTCGCTACAGAGCGGGGCAGAGACCCAGTACTTC
CASSLQSGAETQYF
>TRBJ2-3|.|TRBV20-1|.
TGCAGTGCAAACGAGAATACGCAGTATTTT
CSANENTQYF
>TRBJ1-2|.|TRBV5-8|.
TGTGCCAGCAGATATTCGGGACAACCCACTTCCACCTTC
CASRYSGQPTSTF
>TRBJ1-4|.|TRBV29-1|.
TGCAGCGCCAGACACGAATCGGGGGAAAAACTGTTTTTT
CSARHESGEKLFF
>TRBJ2-2|.|TRBV7-9|.
TGTGCCAGCAGCTTGGGCAGCAATGTAAACACCGGGGAGCTGTTTTTT
CASSLGSNVNTGELFF
>TRBJ1-1|.|TRBV25-1|once
TGTGCCAGCAGTGAATGGTCGGGCACTGAAGCTTTCTTT
CASSEWSGTEAFF
>TRBJ2-1|TRBD2|TRBV18|.
TGTGCCAGCTCACCTGGAGCGGGACCCCTGGATAGTGAGCAGTTCTTC
CASSPGAGPLDSEQFF
>TRBJ2-1|.|TRBV5-8|.
TGTGCCAGCAGCTTGGTAGTACATGAGCAGTTCTTC
CASSLVVHEQFF
>TRBJ2-5|TRBD2|TRBV5-4|.
TGTGCCAGCAGCCCCCGCGGACTAGCGGGACAGAATCAAGAGACCCAGTACTTC
CASSPRGLAGQNQETQYF
>TRBJ1-1|.|TRBV18|.
TGTGCCAGCTCCACCAGAGGGGACGGAAACACTGAAGCTTTCTTT
CASSTRGDGNTEAFF
>TRBJ2-7|TRBD1|TRBV2|.
TGTGCCAGCAGTGTACGGACAGGAAATTACGAGCAGTACTTC
CASSVRTGNYEQYF
>TRBJ2-1|.|TRBV11-2|few
TGTGCCAGCAGCTTATTCGGCTCCCCTACAGCGGGCCACAATGAGCAGTTCTTC
CASSLFGSPTAGHNEQFF
>TRBJ2-1|TRBD2|TRBV10-1|.
TGCGCCAGCAGTGAGTCATCACTAGCGGAGCCCCACAATGAGCAGTTCTTC
CASSESSLAEPHNEQFF
>TRBJ1-2|.|TRBV5-5|.
TGTGCCAGCAGCTTGGCCTCTCGGCTGGGTCTCTATGGCTACACCTTC
CASSLASRLGLYGYTF
>TRBJ2-3|.|TRBV4-1|.
TGCGCCAGCAGCCAAGGAGTAACCACAGATACGCAGTATTTT
CASSQGVTTDTQYF
>TRBJ1-3|TRBD1|TRBV5-4|few
TGTGCCAGCAGCTTGGGACAGGGTCTCATTTCTGGAAACACCATATATTTT
CASSLGQGLISGNTIYF